This entry lists 11 T cell receptor beta chains sequenced from one sample in a study of blood T cell repertoires in COVID-19. Sequencing was performed with immunoSEQ multiplex PCR; in TCRdb, only in-frame clones are kept and a portion is missing. The sample records 220,000 or so clones, around 85% being singletons. Sequencing was performed on PBMCs or T cells enriched from blood (not recorded which). The receptors derive from a woman aged 40 to 50 with acute COVID-19.

J is TRBJ2-1 and V is TRBV9; tentative D call: TRBD2 (6 bases). Trimming cost V 4 bases and J 2 bases, with 13 bases left between them. Germline V gene sequence: CDR1 SGDLS, CDR2 YYNGEE. This CDR3 comprises 15 residues. CDR3 sequence reads: CASSLAAGTYNEQFF. As DNA, the CDR3 is TGTGCCAGCAGCCTCGCGGCGGGGACCTACAATGAGCAGTTCTTC.

Here the CDR3 DNA reads TGTGCTAGTGGTCCGCTCCGACAGGGGGCATGGGTCACTGAAGCTTTCTTT. Translation: CASGPLRQGAWVTEAFF. V usage is TRBV12-5 and J usage is TRBJ1-1; TRBD1 aligns across 10 bases. Germline CDR1 LGHNT, CDR2 FRNRAP. This CDR3 is 17 amino acids long. With 5 bases clipped from V and 4 bases from J, the junction kept 13 bases outside the gene matches. The variable domain in full, completed from reference TRBV12-5 and TRBJ1-1, reads DARVTQTPRHKVTEMGQEVTMRCQPILGHNTVFWYRQTMMQGLELLAYFRNRAPLDDSGMPKDRFSAEMPDATLATLKIQPSEPRDSAVYFCASGPLRQGAWVTEAFFGQGTRLTVV.

The chain recombines TRBV5-5 with TRBJ2-2; D gene unclear. This CDR3 has 15 residues. Germline V gene sequence: CDR1 SGHKS, CDR2 YYEKEE (reference sequence). With 1 base removed from V and 0 bases from J, the gap between germline ends came to 7 bases. The CDR3 nucleotides read TGTGCCAGCAGCTTGACAGCTTCGAACACCGGGGAGCTGTTTTTT. The encoded protein is CASSLTASNTGELFF.

The chain carries TRBV11-2 and TRBJ2-7, with 10 bases identical to TRBD2. CDR3 length: 14 amino acids. V lost 8 bases and J lost 7; bases outside the gene matches: 11. In germline, CDR1 is SGHAT, CDR2 FQNNGV. The CDR3 loop is CASRWSGGGGEQYF. CDR3 nucleotides: TGTGCCAGCCGGTGGAGCGGGGGGGGTGGAGAGCAGTACTTC. The whole variable domain, filled in from reference TRBV11-2 and TRBJ2-7, reads EAGVAQSPRYKIIEKRQSVAFWCNPISGHATLYWYQQILGQGPKLLIQFQNNGVVDDSQLPKDRFSAERLKGVDSTLKIQPAKLEDSAVYLCASRWSGGGGEQYFGPGTRLTVT.

The V and J genes are TRBV10-3 and TRBJ2-5; TRBD2 matches at 16 bases. The CDR3 spans 17 residues. J gave up 4 bases and V 5 bases, and 7 bases lay outside the gene matches. Germline V gives CDR1 ENHRY, CDR2 SYGVKD. CDR3 bases: TGTGCCATCAGTCTGGGACTAGCGGGGGGGAGGGGAGAGACCCAGTACTTC. Residues: CAISLGLAGGRGETQYF.

The chain recombines TRBV7-9 with TRBJ1-1, with D unclear. Trimming removed 5 bases at V and 7 bases at J, with 17 bases between. Looked up from germline, CDR1 is SEHNR and CDR2 is FQNEAQ (reference sequence). The CDR3 has 14 amino acids. The CDR3 DNA is TGTGCCAGCAGCCTGACTTCTTCCGAGGGTGAAGCTTTCTTT. Protein sequence: CASSLTSSEGEAFF.

The chain recombines TRBV27 with TRBJ2-1; D is unclear. V was trimmed by 0 bases and J by 0 bases, leaving 9 bases between them. Per the germline V gene, CDR1 is MNHEY and CDR2 is SMNVEV (reference sequence). The CDR3 totals 16 residues. The CDR3 loop reads CASSLSAGSSYNEQFF. As DNA, the CDR3 is TGTGCCAGCAGTTTATCGGCTGGCAGCTCCTACAATGAGCAGTTCTTC.

This clone was observed a few times. The V gene is TRBV24-1, the J gene TRBJ2-7; D remains ambiguous. The CDR3 is made up of 14 amino acids. Germline V gene data show CDR1 as KGHDR and CDR2 as SFDVKD. Trimming removed 0 bases at V and 3 bases at J, with 8 bases between. The DNA of the CDR3 is TGTGCCACCAGTGATTTGGACATCCGCTACGAGCAGTACTTC. This codes for CATSDLDIRYEQYF.

J is TRBJ2-7 and V is TRBV2; perhaps TRBD1 as D (6 bases). The CDR3 length is 14 residues. With 4 bases removed from V and 5 bases from J, the gap between germline ends came to 15 bases. Germline-derived CDR1 and CDR2 are SNHLY and FYNNEI. The CDR3 is CASSVQSGVNEQYF. For the CDR3, the DNA is TGTGCCAGCAGTGTACAGTCAGGGGTAAACGAGCAGTACTTC.

This clone turned up a few times. The chain combines TRBV15 with TRBJ1-1; D is undetermined. CDR1 and CDR2 from the germline V gene are LNHNV and YYDKDF (reference sequence). The CDR3 runs 16 residues. Trimming took 0 bases from V and 0 from J, leaving 11 bases between them. The CDR3 region is CATSRDRGYMNTEAFF. CDR3 DNA: TGTGCCACCAGCAGAGATCGGGGATATATGAACACTGAAGCTTTCTTT.

V gene TRBV2 combines with J gene TRBJ2-1; 8 nucleotides align to TRBD2. CDR1 is SNHLY, CDR2 FYNNEI, per germline. V was pared by 7 bases and J by 9 bases, with 11 bases of the junction left unmatched. This CDR3 comprises 14 residues. The CDR3 DNA follows: TGTGCCAGCAACCCAGGCGGGGGGACGGGTGAGCAGTTCTTC. This encodes CASNPGGGTGEQFF.